This T cell receptor (beta chain) emerged from a study of blood T cell repertoires in COVID-19. Study details: From T cells, B-cell-depleted T cells, or PBMCs came the material, which was cDNA or gDNA.

Sequencing used immunoSEQ multiplex PCR; TCRdb keeps in-frame clones, though not all of them. There are 450,000 to 500,000 clones in the sample; 88% occur only once, and under 9.5% lies in the top ten. Across over 20 US areas, participants ranged in age from about 18 to 90 years. Germline V gene lookup returns CDR1 SGHRS and CDR2 YFSETQ. Trimming took off 0 bases at V and 5 bases at J, with 14 bases between the two ends. CDR3 length: 16 amino acids. The receptor was isolated from an older woman who had recovered from COVID-19. Sequencing input: PBMCs or T cells enriched from blood (not recorded which). V gene TRBV5-1 combines with J gene TRBJ2-2, with a weak D call TRBD2 (5 bases). The CDR3 is CASSLEGLPRTGELFF. The CDR3, as DNA: TGCGCCAGCAGCTTGGAAGGACTCCCGAGAACCGGGGAGCTGTTTTTT.